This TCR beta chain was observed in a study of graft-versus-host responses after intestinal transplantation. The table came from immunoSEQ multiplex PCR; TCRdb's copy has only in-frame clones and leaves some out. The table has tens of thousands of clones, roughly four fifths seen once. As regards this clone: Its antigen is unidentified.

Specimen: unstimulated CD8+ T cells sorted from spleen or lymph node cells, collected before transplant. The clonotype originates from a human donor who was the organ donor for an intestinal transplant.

The chain's CDR3 is CASSIVLAKDEQFF. CDR3 bases: TGTGCCAGTAGTATAGTTCTAGCGAAAGATGAGCAGTTCTTC. V usage is TRBV19 and J usage is TRBJ2-1; possibly TRBD2 for D (6 bases). Looked up from germline, CDR1 is LNHDA and CDR2 is SQIVND (reference sequence). The ends were cut back, 1 base at V and 8 bases at J, with 12 bases in the middle. The CDR3 is 14 amino acids.